Included here is one TCR beta chain sequence, with context. Antigen unknown. The data originate from a study of cytomegalovirus exposure and HLA in healthy donors. Overall study: An earlier analysis identified 120 million or so unique TCR beta sequences in some 170 million T cells. Study-level results: With DRB1 most and HLA-C fewest, TCR association rates differed between HLA loci in a later analysis. There was a cluster of highly shared sequence variants that was likely a sequencing artifact.

Despite likely unrecorded immune exposures, the donors were nominally healthy at the time of sampling. CDR3 length: 13 amino acids. The ends were cut back, 4 bases at V and 2 bases at J, with 7 bases in the middle. Germline CDR1 and CDR2: SGHNT and YENEEA. The study ran its PCR with 60 Vbeta and 13 Jbeta primers. Libraries were prepared by immunoSEQ multiplex PCR; TCRdb keeps only in-frame clonotypes and omits some of them. The sample has under 200,000 clones, approximately 81% seen once. Sequenced material: PBMCs. This rearrangement joins TRBV11-3 to TRBJ2-3; D gene uncertain. The receptor comes from a man between 50 and 59 years old in good health and CMV-seropositive. The chain's CDR3 is CASSWALTDTQYF. The CDR3 DNA reads TGTGCCAGCAGCTGGGCCCTCACAGATACGCAGTATTTT.